The clone carrying this T cell receptor beta chain was seen a few times. Amplified TCR beta CDR3 regions came from RNA transcripts. A set of HTBI primers served as the primers for a first-round RT-PCR of the TCR CDR3. TCRdb independently ran MiXCR on the multiplex PCR reads; one entry per CDR3 protein. The sample gives about 290,000 distinct CDR3 sequences, about 15% of which show up once; about 50% is in the top ten. This record belongs to a study of T cells in Graves' hyperthyroidism and ophthalmopathy. Per the germline V gene, CDR1 is LNHDA and CDR2 is SQIVND (reference sequence). The ends were cut back, 7 bases at V and 0 bases at J, with 22 bases in the middle. CDR3 size: 18 residues.

The rearrangement joins TRBV19 to TRBJ1-5; D is possibly TRBD1 (6 bases). This clonotype was obtained from a woman aged 60-75 years with Graves' ophthalmopathy. Sequencing input: blood. CDR3 in DNA: TGTGCCAGTACCCACCGGACAGACCACCACGATAGCAATCAGCCCCAGCATTTT. The encoded protein is CASTHRTDHHDSNQPQHF.